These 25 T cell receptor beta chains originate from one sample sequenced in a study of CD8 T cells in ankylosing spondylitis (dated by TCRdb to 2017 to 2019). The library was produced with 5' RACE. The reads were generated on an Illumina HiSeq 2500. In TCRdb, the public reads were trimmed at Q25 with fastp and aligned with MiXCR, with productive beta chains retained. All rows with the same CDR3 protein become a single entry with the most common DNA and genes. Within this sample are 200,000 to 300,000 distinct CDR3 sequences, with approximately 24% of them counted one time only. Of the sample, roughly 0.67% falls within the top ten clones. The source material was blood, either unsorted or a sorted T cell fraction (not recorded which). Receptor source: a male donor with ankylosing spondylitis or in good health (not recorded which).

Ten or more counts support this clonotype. The CDR3 sequence is CSVPVPEGGGANVLTF. CDR3 nucleotide sequence: TGCAGCGTCCCCGTCCCCGAGGGAGGCGGGGCCAACGTCCTGACTTTC. This sequence joins TRBV29-1 and TRBJ2-6, with a weak D call TRBD2 (6 bases). V was pared by 6 bases and J by 4 bases, with 19 bases between. Germline lookup yields CDR1 SQVTM and CDR2 ANQGSEA. CDR3 length equals 16 residues.

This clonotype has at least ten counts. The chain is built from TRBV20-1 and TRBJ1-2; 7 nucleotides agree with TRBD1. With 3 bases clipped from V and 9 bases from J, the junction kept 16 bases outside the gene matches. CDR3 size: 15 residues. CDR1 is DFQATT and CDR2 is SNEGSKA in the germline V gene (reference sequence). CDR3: CSASRNSGTAVRYTF. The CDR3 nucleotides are TGCAGTGCTAGCCGAAACTCCGGGACAGCAGTTCGCTACACCTTC.

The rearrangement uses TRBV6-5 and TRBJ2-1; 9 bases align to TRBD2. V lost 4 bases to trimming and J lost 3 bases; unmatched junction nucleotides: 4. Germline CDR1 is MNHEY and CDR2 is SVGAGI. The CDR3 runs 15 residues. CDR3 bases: TGTGCCAGCAGTTCTAGCGGGAATTTCTACAATGAGCAGTTCTTC. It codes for CASSSSGNFYNEQFF.

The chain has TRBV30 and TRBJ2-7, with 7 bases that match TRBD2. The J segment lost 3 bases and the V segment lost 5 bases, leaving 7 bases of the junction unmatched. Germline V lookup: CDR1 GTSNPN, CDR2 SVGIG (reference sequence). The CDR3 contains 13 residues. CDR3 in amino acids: CAWVVTGGYEQYF. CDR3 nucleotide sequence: TGTGCCTGGGTTGTGACGGGGGGCTACGAGCAGTACTTC.

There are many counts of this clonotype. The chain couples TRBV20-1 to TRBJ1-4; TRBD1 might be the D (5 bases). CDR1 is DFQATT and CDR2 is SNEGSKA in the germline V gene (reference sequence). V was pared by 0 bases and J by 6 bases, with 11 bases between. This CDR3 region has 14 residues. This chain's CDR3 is CSARDPGRDEKLFF. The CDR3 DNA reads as TGCAGTGCTAGAGATCCAGGGAGGGATGAAAAACTGTTTTTT.

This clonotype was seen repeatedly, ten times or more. CDR3: CASRGGQGNNSPLHF. CDR3 nucleotides: TGTGCCAGCAGGGGGGGACAGGGTAATAATTCACCCCTCCACTTT. The chain couples TRBV11-2 to TRBJ1-6, with TRBD1 matching over 9 bases. This CDR3 has 15 amino acids. Germline CDR1 is SGHAT and CDR2 is FQNNGV. The ends lost 6 bases at V and 5 bases at J; junction bases unmatched: 5.

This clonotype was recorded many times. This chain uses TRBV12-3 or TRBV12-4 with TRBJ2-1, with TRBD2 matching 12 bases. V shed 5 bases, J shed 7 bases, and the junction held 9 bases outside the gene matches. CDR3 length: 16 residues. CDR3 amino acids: CASSHQTSGGWNEQFF. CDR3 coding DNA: TGTGCCAGCAGTCACCAGACTAGCGGGGGATGGAATGAGCAGTTCTTC.

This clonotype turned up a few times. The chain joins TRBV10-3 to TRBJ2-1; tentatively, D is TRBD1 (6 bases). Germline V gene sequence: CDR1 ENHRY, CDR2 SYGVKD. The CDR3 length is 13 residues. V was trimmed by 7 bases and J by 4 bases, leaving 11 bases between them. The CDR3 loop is CAITPGTYNEQFF. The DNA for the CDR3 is TGTGCCATCACCCCCGGGACATACAATGAGCAGTTCTTC.

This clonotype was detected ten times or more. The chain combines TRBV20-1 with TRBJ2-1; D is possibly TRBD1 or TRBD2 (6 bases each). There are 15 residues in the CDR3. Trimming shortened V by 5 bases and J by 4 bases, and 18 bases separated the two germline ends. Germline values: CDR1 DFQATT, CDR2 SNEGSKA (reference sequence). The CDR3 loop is CSALGGTTKYNEQFF. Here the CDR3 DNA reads TGCAGTGCTCTGGGGGGCACAACAAAATACAATGAGCAGTTCTTC.

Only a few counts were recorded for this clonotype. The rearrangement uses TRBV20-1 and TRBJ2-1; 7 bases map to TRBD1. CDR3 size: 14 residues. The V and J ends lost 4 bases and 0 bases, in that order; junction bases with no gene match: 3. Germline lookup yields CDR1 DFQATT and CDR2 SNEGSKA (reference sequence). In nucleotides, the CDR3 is TGCAGTGCTACGACAGGGAGCTCCTACAATGAGCAGTTCTTC. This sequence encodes CSATTGSSYNEQFF.

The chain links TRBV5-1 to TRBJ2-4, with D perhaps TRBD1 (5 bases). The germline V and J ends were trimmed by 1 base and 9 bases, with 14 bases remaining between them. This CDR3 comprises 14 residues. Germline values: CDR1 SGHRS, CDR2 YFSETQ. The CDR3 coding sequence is TGCGCCAGCAGCTTGAGGGGCGGCTCTGGCATTCAGTACTTC. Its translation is CASSLRGGSGIQYF. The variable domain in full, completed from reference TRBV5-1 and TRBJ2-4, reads KAGVTQTPRYLIKTRGQQVTLSCSPISGHRSVSWYQQTPGQGLQFLFEYFSETQRNKGNFPGRFSGRQFSNSRSEMNVSTLELGDSALYLCASSLRGGSGIQYFGAGTRLSVL.

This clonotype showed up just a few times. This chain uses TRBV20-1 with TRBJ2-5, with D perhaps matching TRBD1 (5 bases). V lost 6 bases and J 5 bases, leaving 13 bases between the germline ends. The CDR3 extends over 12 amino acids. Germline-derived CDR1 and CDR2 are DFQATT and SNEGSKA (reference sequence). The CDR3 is CSANQGGETQYF. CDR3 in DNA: TGCAGTGCCAACCAGGGCGGCGAGACCCAGTACTTC.

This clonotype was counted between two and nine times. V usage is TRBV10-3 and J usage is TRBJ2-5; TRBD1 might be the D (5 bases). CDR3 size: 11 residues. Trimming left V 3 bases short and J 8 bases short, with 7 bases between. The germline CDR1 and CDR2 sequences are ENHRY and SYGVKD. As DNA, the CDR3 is TGTGCCATCAGTGAAGGGGCTACCCAGTACTTC. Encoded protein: CAISEGATQYF.

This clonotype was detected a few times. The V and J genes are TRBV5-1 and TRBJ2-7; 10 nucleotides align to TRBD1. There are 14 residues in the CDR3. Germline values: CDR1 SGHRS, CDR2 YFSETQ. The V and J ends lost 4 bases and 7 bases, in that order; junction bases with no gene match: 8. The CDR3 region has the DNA TGCGCCAGCAGCCAGGGACAGGGGCGGACGGAGCAGTACTTC. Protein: CASSQGQGRTEQYF.

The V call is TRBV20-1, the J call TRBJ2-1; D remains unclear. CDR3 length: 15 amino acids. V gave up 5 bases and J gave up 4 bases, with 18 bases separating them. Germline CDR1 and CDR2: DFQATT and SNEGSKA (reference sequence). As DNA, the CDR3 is TGCAGTGCTCAGAGGTCGACTGGCCCATACAATGAGCAGTTCTTC. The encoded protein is CSAQRSTGPYNEQFF.

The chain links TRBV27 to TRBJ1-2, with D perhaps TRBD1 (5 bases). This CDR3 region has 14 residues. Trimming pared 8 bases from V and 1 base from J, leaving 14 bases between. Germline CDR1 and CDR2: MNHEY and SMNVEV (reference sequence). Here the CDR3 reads CASWGRTYNYGYTF. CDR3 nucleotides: TGTGCCAGCTGGGGACGCACCTATAACTATGGCTACACCTTC.

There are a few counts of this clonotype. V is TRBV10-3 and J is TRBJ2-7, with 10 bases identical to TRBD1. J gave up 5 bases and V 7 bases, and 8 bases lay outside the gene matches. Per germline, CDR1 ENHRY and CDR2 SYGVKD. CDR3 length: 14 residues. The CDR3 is CAITRGQGFHEQYF. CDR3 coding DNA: TGTGCCATCACGAGGGGACAGGGGTTCCACGAGCAGTACTTC.

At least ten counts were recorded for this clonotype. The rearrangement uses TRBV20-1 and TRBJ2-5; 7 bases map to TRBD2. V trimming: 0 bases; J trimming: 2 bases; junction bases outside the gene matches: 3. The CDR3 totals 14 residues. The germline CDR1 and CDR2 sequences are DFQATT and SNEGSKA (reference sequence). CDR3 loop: CSARDPGGQETQYF. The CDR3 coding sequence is TGCAGTGCTAGAGATCCGGGGGGACAAGAGACCCAGTACTTC.

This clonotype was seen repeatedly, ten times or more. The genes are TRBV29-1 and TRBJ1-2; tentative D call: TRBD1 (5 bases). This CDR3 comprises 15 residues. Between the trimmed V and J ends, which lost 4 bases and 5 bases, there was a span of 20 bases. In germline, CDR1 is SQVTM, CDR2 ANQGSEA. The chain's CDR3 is CSVATQAGGGYGYTF. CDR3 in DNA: TGCAGCGTTGCGACACAGGCCGGGGGAGGTTATGGCTACACCTTC.

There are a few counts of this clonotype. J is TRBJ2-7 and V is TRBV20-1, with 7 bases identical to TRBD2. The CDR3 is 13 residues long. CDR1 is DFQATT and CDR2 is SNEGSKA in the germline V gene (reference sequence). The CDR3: CGKAGQTPYEQYF. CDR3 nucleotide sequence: TGCGGTAAAGCGGGGCAGACACCTTACGAGCAGTACTTC.

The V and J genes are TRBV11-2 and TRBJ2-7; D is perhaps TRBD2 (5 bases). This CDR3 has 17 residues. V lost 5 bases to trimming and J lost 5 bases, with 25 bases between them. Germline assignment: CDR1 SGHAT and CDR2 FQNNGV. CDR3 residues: CASSQSGWRFGVNEQYF. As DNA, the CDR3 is TGTGCCAGCAGCCAGTCCGGGTGGCGCTTCGGGGTGAACGAGCAGTACTTC.

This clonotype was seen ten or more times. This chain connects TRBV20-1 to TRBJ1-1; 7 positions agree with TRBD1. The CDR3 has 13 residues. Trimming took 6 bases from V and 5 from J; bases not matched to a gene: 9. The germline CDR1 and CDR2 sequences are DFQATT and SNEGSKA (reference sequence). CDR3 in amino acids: CSATGGTVTEAFF. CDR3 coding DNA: TGCAGTGCGACTGGCGGGACAGTTACTGAAGCTTTCTTT.

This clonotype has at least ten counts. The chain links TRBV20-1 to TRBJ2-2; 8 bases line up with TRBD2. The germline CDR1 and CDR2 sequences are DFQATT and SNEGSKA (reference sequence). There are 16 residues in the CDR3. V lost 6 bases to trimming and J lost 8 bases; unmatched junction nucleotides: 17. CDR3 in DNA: TGCAGTGCAAACCCTGGACTAGCTGCGGTTCAGGGGGAGCTGTTTTTT. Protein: CSANPGLAAVQGELFF.

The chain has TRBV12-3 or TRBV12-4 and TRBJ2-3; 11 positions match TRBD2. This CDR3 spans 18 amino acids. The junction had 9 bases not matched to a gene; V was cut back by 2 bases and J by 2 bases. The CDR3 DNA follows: TGTGCCAGCAGTTTAAACGTACTAGCGGGGGTGACCACAGATACGCAGTATTTT. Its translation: CASSLNVLAGVTTDTQYF.

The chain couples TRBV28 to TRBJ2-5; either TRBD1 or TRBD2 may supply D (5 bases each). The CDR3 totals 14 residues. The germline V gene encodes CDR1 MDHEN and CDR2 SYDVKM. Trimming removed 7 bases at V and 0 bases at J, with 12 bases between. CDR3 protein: CASKQWGNQETQYF. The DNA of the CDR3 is TGTGCCAGCAAACAATGGGGGAACCAAGAGACCCAGTACTTC.